What follows are 20 T cell receptor beta chains derived from one specimen sequenced in a study of blood T cell repertoires in COVID-19. Data came from immunoSEQ multiplex PCR; TCRdb stores just in-frame clones and leaves some out. The data contain over 90,000 clones, roughly 84% of them seen just once; the ten biggest clones take up 6.2%. Sequenced material: peripheral blood. The receptors come from a human donor in a cohort sampled during active COVID-19.

The chain uses TRBV27 and TRBJ2-7; D gene uncertain. CDR1 is MNHEY, CDR2 SMNVEV, per germline (reference sequence). CDR3 length: 17 amino acids. With 3 bases removed from V and 3 bases from J, the gap between germline ends came to 21 bases. The CDR3 sequence: CASSFMVSQSQNYEQYF. The CDR3, as DNA: TGTGCCAGCAGTTTTATGGTATCGCAGTCTCAGAACTACGAGCAGTACTTC.

The rearrangement joins TRBV2 to TRBJ2-7, with 12 bases matching TRBD1. Unmatched junction bases numbered 12, after V lost 6 bases and J lost 6 bases. The CDR3 loop spans 16 amino acids. Germline V gives CDR1 SNHLY, CDR2 FYNNEI. DNA for the CDR3: TGTGCCAGCAGCAAATTACCGGGACAGGGGGCTGTCGAGCAGTACTTC. Translation: CASSKLPGQGAVEQYF. The complete variable domain, with remaining parts taken from reference TRBV2 and TRBJ2-7, reads EPEVTQTPSHQVTQMGQEVILRCVPISNHLYFYWYRQILGQKVEFLVSFYNNEISEKSEIFDDQFSVERPDGSNFTLKIRSTKLEDSAMYFCASSKLPGQGAVEQYFGPGTRLTVT.

As DNA, the CDR3 is TGTGCCAGCAGCTTGGATCGTGAGACCCAGTACTTC. Protein product: CASSLDRETQYF. This rearrangement joins TRBV5-4 to TRBJ2-5; D is ambiguous. Trimming shortened V by 0 bases and J by 5 bases, and 5 bases separated the two germline ends. CDR1 SGHNT and CDR2 YYREEE come from the germline V gene (reference sequence). CDR3 length: 12 residues.

The chain uses TRBV10-3 and TRBJ1-4; the match to TRBD1 covers 7 bases. The CDR3 sequence is 14 residues long. The ends lost 4 bases at V and 7 bases at J; junction bases unmatched: 6. CDR1 is ENHRY, CDR2 SYGVKD, per germline. CDR3 DNA sequence: TGTGCCATCAGTGTTACAGGGGAAGGTGAAAAACTGTTTTTT. This gives the protein CAISVTGEGEKLFF.

V gene TRBV19 combines with J gene TRBJ1-5, with 7 bases fitting TRBD1. V was clipped by 8 bases and J by 3 bases; unmatched bases: 4. From germline, CDR1 is LNHDA and CDR2 SQIVND (reference sequence). The CDR3 covers 13 residues. Here the CDR3 reads CASSGGNNQPQHF. CDR3 DNA sequence: TGTGCCAGTTCAGGGGGAAACAATCAGCCCCAGCATTTT.

This chain connects TRBV7-7 to TRBJ2-7; 8 nucleotides agree with TRBD1. CDR3 size: 15 residues. V lost 2 bases to trimming and J lost 4 bases; unmatched junction nucleotides: 7. Germline CDR1 reads SSHAT; CDR2 reads FNYEAQ (reference sequence). The CDR3 DNA reads as TGTGCCAGCAGCTTACAGAACGGACAGGGTTACGAGCAGTACTTC. Protein product: CASSLQNGQGYEQYF.

The chain couples TRBV10-2 to TRBJ2-3; 8 bases fit TRBD2. V lost 5 bases, J lost 4 bases, and 17 bases stayed unmatched. This CDR3 has 18 amino acids. The germline gives CDR1 WSHSY, CDR2 SAAADI. CDR3 sequence: CASSPGLGFFASADTQYF. The CDR3 bases are TGCGCCAGCAGTCCGGGACTAGGATTCTTCGCTTCTGCAGATACGCAGTATTTT.

V usage is TRBV3-1 (or the pseudogene TRBV3-2) and J usage is TRBJ2-3; perhaps TRBD1 as D (6 bases). Germline V gene sequence: CDR1 LGHDT, CDR2 YNNKEL (reference sequence). The CDR3 extends over 19 amino acids. The V and J ends lost 2 bases and 2 bases respectively, with 23 bases between them. CDR3 DNA: TGTGCCAGCAGCCAAAGGTTGGACAGTTCAATTTTTCTCACAGATACGCAGTATTTT. Translated: CASSQRLDSSIFLTDTQYF.

Here the CDR3 reads CASSPGQLLNSPLHF. The CDR3 coding sequence is TGCGCCAGCAGCCCCGGACAGCTACTAAATTCACCCCTCCACTTT. The V call is TRBV4-1, the J call TRBJ1-6; D may be TRBD1 (6 bases). V was trimmed by 4 bases and J by 7 bases, leaving 14 bases between them. The CDR3 runs to 15 residues. In germline, CDR1 is MGHRA, CDR2 YSYEKL.

The chain links TRBV9 to TRBJ2-1; 8 positions match TRBD2. The CDR3 length is 16 residues. The J segment lost 0 bases and the V segment lost 1 base, leaving 3 bases of the junction unmatched. Germline-derived CDR1 and CDR2 are SGDLS and YYNGEE. CDR3 region: CASSVLAGSSYNEQFF. Written as DNA, the CDR3 is TGTGCCAGCAGCGTACTAGCGGGTAGCTCCTACAATGAGCAGTTCTTC. The full variable domain, rest sourced from reference TRBV9 and TRBJ2-1, is DSGVTQTPKHLITATGQRVTLRCSPRSGDLSVYWYQQSLDQGLQFLIQYYNGEERAKGNILERFSAQQFPDLHSELNLSSLELGDSALYFCASSVLAGSSYNEQFFGPGTRLTVL.

The chain links TRBV4-1 to TRBJ2-3, with 10 bases fitting TRBD2. The V and J ends lost 6 bases and 1 base, in that order; junction bases with no gene match: 7. The CDR3 is 16 amino acids. Germline V gene sequence: CDR1 MGHRA, CDR2 YSYEKL. The CDR3 DNA sequence: TGCGCCAGCAGTTTCAGCGGGGGGGACCGCACAGATACGCAGTATTTT. Its protein product is CASSFSGGDRTDTQYF.

The chain employs TRBV11-2 and TRBJ2-7; D is undetermined. V was cut by 0 bases and J by 5 bases, with 11 bases left in between. CDR1 is SGHAT, CDR2 FQNNGV, per germline. This CDR3 contains 14 residues. This CDR3 is CASSLDSSLDEQYF. CDR3 coding DNA: TGTGCCAGCAGCTTAGATAGTTCCCTGGACGAGCAGTACTTC.

The rearrangement links TRBV7-9 to TRBJ2-1; D call uncertain. Trimming left V 1 base short and J 3 bases short, with 10 bases between. This CDR3 is 15 amino acids long. Germline CDR1 reads SEHNR; CDR2 reads FQNEAQ (reference sequence). The CDR3 spells CASSLETRSYNEQFF. CDR3 in DNA: TGTGCCAGCAGCTTAGAGACTCGGAGCTACAATGAGCAGTTCTTC.

The rearrangement joins TRBV19 to TRBJ2-7; 7 bases are shared with TRBD2. V lost 4 bases to trimming and J lost 1 base; unmatched junction nucleotides: 4. Germline V CDR1 and CDR2: LNHDA, SQIVND (reference sequence). The CDR3 sequence is 14 residues long. The CDR3 here is CASSSGSDSYEQYF. The DNA for the CDR3 is TGTGCCAGTAGTAGCGGGAGTGATTCCTACGAGCAGTACTTC.

J is TRBJ1-1 and V is TRBV3-1 (or the pseudogene TRBV3-2), with 10 bases fitting TRBD1. There are 17 residues in the CDR3. V lost 4 bases to trimming and J lost 0 bases; unmatched junction nucleotides: 8. The germline V gene encodes CDR1 LGHDT and CDR2 YNNKEL (reference sequence). The CDR3 region has the DNA TGTGCCAGCAGCCCCCGGGACAGGGGCCGTATGAACACTGAAGCTTTCTTT. Translated, it gives CASSPRDRGRMNTEAFF.

V is TRBV15 and J is TRBJ2-1, with TRBD1 matching 11 bases. This CDR3 is built from 15 residues. Germline assignment: CDR1 LNHNV and CDR2 YYDKDF (reference sequence). The V and J ends lost 4 bases and 6 bases, in that order; junction bases with no gene match: 5. The CDR3 is CATSKSGTGGNEQFF. In DNA form, the CDR3 reads TGTGCCACCAGCAAATCCGGGACAGGGGGCAATGAGCAGTTCTTC.

The genes are TRBV12-3 or TRBV12-4 and TRBJ2-1; no clear D. The CDR3 runs to 13 residues. Trimming pared 4 bases from V and 5 bases from J, leaving 9 bases between. This CDR3 reads CASSSPVDNEQFF. As DNA, the CDR3 is TGTGCCAGCAGTTCCCCGGTTGACAATGAGCAGTTCTTC.

The CDR3 DNA follows: TGTGCCAGTAGTGAAAACAGGGTAGTGAACACTGAAGCTTTCTTT. Translation: CASSENRVVNTEAFF. V is TRBV19 and J is TRBJ1-1; maybe TRBD1 (6 bases). The CDR3 sequence is 15 residues long. Germline V lookup: CDR1 LNHDA, CDR2 SQIVND (reference sequence). The germline V and J ends were trimmed by 5 bases and 0 bases, with 13 bases remaining between them.

The chain carries TRBV19 and TRBJ2-7; tentative D call: TRBD1 (6 bases). The CDR3 is 15 residues long. V dropped 7 bases and J dropped 2 bases, with 18 bases sitting between them. Germline loops: CDR1 LNHDA, CDR2 SQIVND (reference sequence). CDR3 nucleotide sequence: TGTGCCAGTACTCGAGGGGACACAGAGACCTACGAGCAGTACTTC. Its protein is CASTRGDTETYEQYF.

This rearrangement joins TRBV30 to TRBJ2-3, with 10 bases that match TRBD2. This CDR3 is built from 15 residues. The germline CDR1 and CDR2 sequences are GTSNPN and SVGIG (reference sequence). V was pared by 5 bases and J by 3 bases, with 8 bases of the junction left unmatched. The chain's CDR3 is CAWEDTSGVTDTQYF. The CDR3 region has the DNA TGTGCCTGGGAGGACACTAGCGGGGTTACAGATACGCAGTATTTT.